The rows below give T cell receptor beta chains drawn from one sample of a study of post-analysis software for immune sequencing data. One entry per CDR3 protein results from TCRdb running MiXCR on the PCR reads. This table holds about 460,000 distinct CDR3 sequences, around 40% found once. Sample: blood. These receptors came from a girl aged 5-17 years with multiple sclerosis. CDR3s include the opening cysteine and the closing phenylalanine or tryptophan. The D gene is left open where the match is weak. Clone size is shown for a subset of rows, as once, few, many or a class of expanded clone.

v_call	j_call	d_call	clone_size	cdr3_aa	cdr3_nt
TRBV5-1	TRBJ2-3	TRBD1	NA	CASSYRDRATDTQYF	TGCGCCAGCAGCTACCGGGACAGAGCCACAGATACGCAGTATTTT
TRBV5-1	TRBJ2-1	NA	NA	CASRSGILYNEQFF	TGCGCCAGCAGATCAGGGATCTTGTACAATGAGCAGTTCTTC
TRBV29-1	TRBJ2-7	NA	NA	CSAPGQYF	TGCAGCGCACCTGGCCAGTACTTC
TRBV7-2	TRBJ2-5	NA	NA	CASRHGTTTTVQYF	TGTGCCAGCAGACACGGGACGACTACCACCGTACAGTACTTC
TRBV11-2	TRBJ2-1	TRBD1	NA	CASSWGQGGNNEQFF	TGTGCCAGCAGTTGGGGACAGGGGGGGAACAATGAGCAGTTCTTC
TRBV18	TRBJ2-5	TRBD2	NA	CASSPWTSGDSQETQYF	TGTGCCAGCTCACCCTGGACTAGCGGGGATTCCCAAGAGACCCAGTACTTC
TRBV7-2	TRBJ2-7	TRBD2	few	CASSLVAGALYEQYF	TGTGCCAGCAGCTTAGTCGCGGGAGCCCTCTACGAGCAGTACTTC
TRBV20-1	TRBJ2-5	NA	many	CSARDPGGEETQYF	TGCAGTGCTAGAGATCCCGGGGGAGAAGAGACCCAGTACTTC
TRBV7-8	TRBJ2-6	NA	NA	CASSLGRRGANVLTF	TGTGCCAGCAGCTTAGGCCGACGGGGGGCCAACGTCCTGACTTTC
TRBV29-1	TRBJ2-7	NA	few	CSVVVSDSGSYEQYF	TGCAGCGTTGTGGTCTCTGACAGTGGCTCGTACGAGCAGTACTTC
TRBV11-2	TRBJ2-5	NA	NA	CASSPGDLQYF	TGTGCCAGCAGTCCCGGGGACCTCCAGTACTTC
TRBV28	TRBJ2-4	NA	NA	CASSLGIDLAKNIQYF	TGTGCCAGCAGTTTAGGGATCGATCTAGCCAAAAACATTCAGTACTTC
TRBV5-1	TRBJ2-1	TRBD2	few	CASSEAGTNGQFF	TGCGCCAGCAGCGAAGCGGGAACCAACGGGCAGTTCTTC
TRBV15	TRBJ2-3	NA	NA	CATSRDTSLGDTQYF	TGTGCCACCAGCAGAGATACTTCCCTCGGGGATACGCAGTATTTT
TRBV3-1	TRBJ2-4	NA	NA	CASSQDTEAQYF	TGTGCCAGCAGCCAAGATACGGAGGCCCAGTACTTC
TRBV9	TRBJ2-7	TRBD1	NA	CASSGQGDHEQYF	TGTGCCAGCAGCGGCCAGGGGGACCACGAGCAGTACTTC
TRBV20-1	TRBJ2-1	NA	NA	CNASGTPLRTNEQFF	TGCAATGCCTCCGGGACCCCCCTCCGCACCAATGAGCAGTTCTTC
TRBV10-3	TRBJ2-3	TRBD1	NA	CAISEPGQQQYF	TGTGCCATCAGTGAACCGGGACAGCAGCAGTATTTT
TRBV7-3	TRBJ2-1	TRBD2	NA	CASSLDSGTFNEQFF	TGTGCCAGCAGCTTAGACAGCGGGACCTTCAATGAGCAGTTCTTC
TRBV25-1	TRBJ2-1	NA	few	CASSGSVGMTWVEQFF	TGTGCCAGCAGTGGGTCCGTGGGGATGACTTGGGTAGAGCAGTTCTTC
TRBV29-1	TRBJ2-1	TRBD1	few	CSVDPQGISYNEQFF	TGCAGCGTTGATCCACAGGGGATCTCCTACAATGAGCAGTTCTTC
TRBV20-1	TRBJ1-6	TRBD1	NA	CSARPPGQPNSPLHF	TGCAGTGCTAGACCTCCGGGACAGCCAAATTCACCCCTCCACTTT
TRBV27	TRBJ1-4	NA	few	CASRWGGRGEKLFF	TGTGCCAGCAGATGGGGGGGGCGCGGAGAAAAACTGTTTTTT
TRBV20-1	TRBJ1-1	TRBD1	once	CSAGGQGLNTEAFF	TGCAGTGCTGGAGGACAGGGCTTGAACACTGAAGCTTTCTTT
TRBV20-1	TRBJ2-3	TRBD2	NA	CSAKLGLAGDTQYF	TGCAGTGCAAAGCTCGGACTAGCGGGAGATACGCAGTATTTT
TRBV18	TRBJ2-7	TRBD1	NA	CASSPRQGPYNEQYF	TGTGCCAGCTCACCTAGACAGGGTCCCTACAATGAGCAGTACTTC
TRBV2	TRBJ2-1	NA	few	CASTFDKAVGNEQFF	TGTGCCAGCACCTTTGACAAAGCGGTGGGCAATGAGCAGTTCTTC
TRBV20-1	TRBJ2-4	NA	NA	CSAGVGTGDTEQYF	TGCAGTGCAGGGGTAGGGACGGGGGACACTGAGCAGTACTTC
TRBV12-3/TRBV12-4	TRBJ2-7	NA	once	CASSTDYYEQYF	TGTGCCAGCAGTACGGACTACTACGAGCAGTACTTC
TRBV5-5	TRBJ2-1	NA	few	CASSLVGGGVHNEQFF	TGTGCCAGCAGCTTGGTAGGGGGCGGGGTACACAATGAGCAGTTCTTC
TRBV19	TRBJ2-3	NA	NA	CASEPVGVVGTDTQYF	TGTGCCAGTGAGCCTGTTGGGGTCGTCGGCACAGATACGCAGTATTTT
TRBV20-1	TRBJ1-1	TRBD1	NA	CSARPKRGGHTEAFF	TGCAGTGCTAGACCAAAAAGAGGGGGCCACACTGAAGCTTTCTTT
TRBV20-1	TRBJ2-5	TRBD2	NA	CSARVAGGETQYF	TGCAGTGCTAGAGTGGCGGGAGGAGAGACCCAGTACTTC
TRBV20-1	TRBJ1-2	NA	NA	CSGVGGEANYGYTF	TGCAGTGGGGTGGGCGGGGAGGCCAACTATGGCTACACCTTC
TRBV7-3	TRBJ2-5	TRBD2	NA	CASSMGGGLAVDEQYF	TGTGCCAGCAGCATGGGGGGGGGACTAGCGGTCGATGAGCAGTACTTC
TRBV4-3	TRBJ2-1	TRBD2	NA	CASSQGLAGGGVFSYNEQFF	TGCGCCAGCAGCCAAGGACTAGCGGGAGGAGGTGTTTTTTCTTACAATGAGCAGTTCTTC
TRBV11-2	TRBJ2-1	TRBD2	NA	CASSLVAGGPGEQFF	TGTGCCAGCAGCTTAGTAGCGGGGGGGCCAGGTGAGCAGTTCTTC
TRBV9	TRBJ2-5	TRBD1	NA	CASSVGAGGAQTQYF	TGTGCCAGCAGCGTAGGGGCAGGGGGCGCACAGACCCAGTACTTC
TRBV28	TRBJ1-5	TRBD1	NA	CASSFGTAVNQPQHF	TGTGCCAGCAGTTTTGGGACAGCTGTAAATCAGCCCCAGCATTTT
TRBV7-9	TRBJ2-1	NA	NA	CASSSPRNNEQFF	TGTGCCAGCAGCTCCCCCCGCAACAATGAGCAGTTCTTC
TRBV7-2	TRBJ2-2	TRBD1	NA	CASTYRQGATGELFF	TGTGCCAGCACCTACCGACAGGGGGCCACCGGGGAGCTGTTTTTT
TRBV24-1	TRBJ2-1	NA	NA	CATSDRSTGNEQFF	TGTGCCACCAGTGACCGGAGTACGGGGAATGAGCAGTTCTTC
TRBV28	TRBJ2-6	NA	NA	CASTSPGQSSGANVLTF	TGTGCCAGCACCAGTCCGGGACAAAGTTCTGGGGCCAACGTCCTGACTTTC
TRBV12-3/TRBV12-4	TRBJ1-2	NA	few	CASSRQGLESYGYTF	TGTGCCAGCAGTCGGCAGGGGCTGGAGTCCTATGGCTACACCTTC